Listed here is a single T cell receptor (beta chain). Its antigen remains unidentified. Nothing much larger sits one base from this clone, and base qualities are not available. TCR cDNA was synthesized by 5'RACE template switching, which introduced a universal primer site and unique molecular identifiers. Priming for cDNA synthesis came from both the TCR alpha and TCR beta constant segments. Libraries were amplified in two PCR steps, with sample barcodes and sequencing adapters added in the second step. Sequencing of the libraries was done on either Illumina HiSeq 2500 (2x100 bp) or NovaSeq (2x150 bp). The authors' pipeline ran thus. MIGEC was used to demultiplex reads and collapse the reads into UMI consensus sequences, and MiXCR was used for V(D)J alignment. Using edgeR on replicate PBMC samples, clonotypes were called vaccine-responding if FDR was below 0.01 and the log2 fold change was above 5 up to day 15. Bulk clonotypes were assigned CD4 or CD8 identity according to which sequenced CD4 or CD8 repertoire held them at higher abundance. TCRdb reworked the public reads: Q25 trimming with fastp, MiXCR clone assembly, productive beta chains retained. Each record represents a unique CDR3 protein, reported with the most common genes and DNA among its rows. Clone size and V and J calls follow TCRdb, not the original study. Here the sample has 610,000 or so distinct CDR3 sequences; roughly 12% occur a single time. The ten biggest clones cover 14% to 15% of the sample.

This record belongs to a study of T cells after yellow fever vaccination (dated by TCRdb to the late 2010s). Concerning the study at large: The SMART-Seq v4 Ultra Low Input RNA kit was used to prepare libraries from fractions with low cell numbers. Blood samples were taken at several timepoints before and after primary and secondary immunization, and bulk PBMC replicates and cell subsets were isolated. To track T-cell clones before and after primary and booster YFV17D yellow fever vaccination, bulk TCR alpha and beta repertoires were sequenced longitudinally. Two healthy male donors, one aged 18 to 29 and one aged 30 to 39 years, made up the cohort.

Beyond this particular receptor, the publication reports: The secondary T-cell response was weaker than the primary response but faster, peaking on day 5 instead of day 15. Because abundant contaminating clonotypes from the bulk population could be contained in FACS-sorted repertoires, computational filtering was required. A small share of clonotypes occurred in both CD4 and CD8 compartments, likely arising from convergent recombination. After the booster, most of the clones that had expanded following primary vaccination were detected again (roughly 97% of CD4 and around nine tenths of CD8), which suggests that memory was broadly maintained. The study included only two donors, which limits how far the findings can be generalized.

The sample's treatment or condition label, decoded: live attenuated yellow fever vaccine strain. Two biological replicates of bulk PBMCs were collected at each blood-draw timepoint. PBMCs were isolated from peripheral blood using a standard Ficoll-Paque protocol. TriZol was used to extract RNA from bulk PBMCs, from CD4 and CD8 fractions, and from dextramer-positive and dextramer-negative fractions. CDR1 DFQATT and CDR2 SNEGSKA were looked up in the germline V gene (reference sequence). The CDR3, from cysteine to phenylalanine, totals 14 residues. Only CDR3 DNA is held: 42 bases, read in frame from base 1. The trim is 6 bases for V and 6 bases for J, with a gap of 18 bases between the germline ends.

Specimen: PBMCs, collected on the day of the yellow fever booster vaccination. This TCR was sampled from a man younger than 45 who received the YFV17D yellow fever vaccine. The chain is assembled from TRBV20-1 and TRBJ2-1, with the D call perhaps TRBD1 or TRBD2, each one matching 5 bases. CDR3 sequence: CSAPKGRSGNEQFF. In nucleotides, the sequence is TGCAGTGCACCGAAGGGACGCTCGGGCAATGAGCAGTTCTTC.